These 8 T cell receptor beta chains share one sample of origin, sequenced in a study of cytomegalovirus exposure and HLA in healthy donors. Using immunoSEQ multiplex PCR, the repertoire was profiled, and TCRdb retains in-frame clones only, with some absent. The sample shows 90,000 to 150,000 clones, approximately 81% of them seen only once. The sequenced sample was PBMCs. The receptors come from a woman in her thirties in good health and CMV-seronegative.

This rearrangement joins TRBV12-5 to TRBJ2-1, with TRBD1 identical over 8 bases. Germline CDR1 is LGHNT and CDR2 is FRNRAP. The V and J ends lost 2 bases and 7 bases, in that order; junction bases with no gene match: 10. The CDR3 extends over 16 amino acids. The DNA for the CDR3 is TGTGCTAGTGGTTTGTTATACGGACAGGGCCGAAATGAGCAGTTCTTC. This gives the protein CASGLLYGQGRNEQFF.

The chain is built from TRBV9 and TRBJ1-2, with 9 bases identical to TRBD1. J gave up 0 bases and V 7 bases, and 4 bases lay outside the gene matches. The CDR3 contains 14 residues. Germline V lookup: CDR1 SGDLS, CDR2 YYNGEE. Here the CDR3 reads CASSRQGANYGYTF. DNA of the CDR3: TGTGCCAGCTCCAGACAGGGGGCTAACTATGGCTACACCTTC.

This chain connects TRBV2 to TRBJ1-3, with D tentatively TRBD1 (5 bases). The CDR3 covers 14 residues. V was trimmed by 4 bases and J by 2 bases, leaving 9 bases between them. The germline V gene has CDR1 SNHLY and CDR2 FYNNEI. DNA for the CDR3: TGTGCCAGCAGTGTGGCAGGGCCTGGAAACACCATATATTTT. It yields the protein CASSVAGPGNTIYF.

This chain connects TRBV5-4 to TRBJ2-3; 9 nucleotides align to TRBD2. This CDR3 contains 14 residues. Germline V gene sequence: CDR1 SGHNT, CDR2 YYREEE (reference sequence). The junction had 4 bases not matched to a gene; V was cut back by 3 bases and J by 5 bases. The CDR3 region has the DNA TGTGCCAGCAGCTCCGCGGGGGGGTTAGATACGCAGTATTTT. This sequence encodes CASSSAGGLDTQYF.

In DNA, the CDR3 is TGTGCCAGTAGTATCGGGGGACAGCGCAATCAGCCCCAGCATTTT. It codes for CASSIGGQRNQPQHF. The J gene is TRBJ1-5, the V gene TRBV19, with 7 bases aligning to TRBD1. The CDR3 extends over 15 amino acids. Germline trimming cut 3 bases from V and 2 bases from J; bases unmatched to any gene: 4. Germline V lookup: CDR1 LNHDA, CDR2 SQIVND (reference sequence).

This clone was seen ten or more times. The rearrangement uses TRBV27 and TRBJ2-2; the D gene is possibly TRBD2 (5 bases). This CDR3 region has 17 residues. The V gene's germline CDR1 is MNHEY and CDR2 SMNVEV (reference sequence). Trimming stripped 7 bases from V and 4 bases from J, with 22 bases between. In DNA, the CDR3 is TGTGCCAGCACCTCCGTCGCGCGCAGCGGTTCCACCGGGGAGCTGTTTTTT. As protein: CASTSVARSGSTGELFF.

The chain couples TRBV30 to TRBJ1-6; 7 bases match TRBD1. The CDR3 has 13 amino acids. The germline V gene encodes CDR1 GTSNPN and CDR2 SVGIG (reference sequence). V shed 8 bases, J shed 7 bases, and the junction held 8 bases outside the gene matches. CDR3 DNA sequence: TGTGCCGGTCTACAGGGGAGCAATTCACCCCTCCACTTT. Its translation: CAGLQGSNSPLHF.

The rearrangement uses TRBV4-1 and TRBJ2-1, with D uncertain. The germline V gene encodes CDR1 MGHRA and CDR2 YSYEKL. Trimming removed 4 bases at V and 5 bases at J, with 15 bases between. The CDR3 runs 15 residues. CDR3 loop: CASSPAESANNEQFF. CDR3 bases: TGCGCCAGCAGCCCTGCTGAGAGCGCCAACAATGAGCAGTTCTTC.